The 5 T cell receptor beta chains below come from one sample, sequenced in a study of cytomegalovirus exposure and HLA in healthy donors. This PCR relied on a set of 60 Vbeta primers and 13 Jbeta primers. Sequencing was performed with immunoSEQ multiplex PCR; in TCRdb, only in-frame clones are kept and a portion is missing. The sample lists approximately 110,000 clones, roughly 70% occurring once. Sequencing input: PBMCs. The receptors were gathered from a middle-aged woman in good health and CMV-seropositive.

The chain couples TRBV30 to TRBJ2-7, with 7 positions matching TRBD2. Germline lookup yields CDR1 GTSNPN and CDR2 SVGIG (reference sequence). This CDR3 is 14 amino acids long. Trimming took 2 bases from V and 10 from J; bases not matched to a gene: 14. CDR3 region: CAWSKRREGLGQYF. The CDR3 DNA reads TGTGCCTGGAGTAAACGAAGGGAGGGCTTGGGACAGTACTTC. Variable domain in full (rest from reference TRBV30 and TRBJ2-7): SQTIHQWPATLVQPVGSPLSLECTVEGTSNPNLYWYRQAAGRGLQLLFYSVGIGQISSEVPQNLSASRPQDRQFILSSKKLLLSDSGFYLCAWSKRREGLGQYFGPGTRLTVT.

This chain uses TRBV10-3 with TRBJ2-3; weak D call: TRBD1 (5 bases). CDR3 length: 15 amino acids. Germline V gene sequence: CDR1 ENHRY, CDR2 SYGVKD. Trimming pared 5 bases from V and 6 bases from J, leaving 18 bases between. This chain's CDR3 is CAISNWGTTQDTQYF. The DNA for the CDR3 is TGTGCCATCAGTAATTGGGGCACCACCCAGGATACGCAGTATTTT.

The chain couples TRBV7-2 to TRBJ1-2, with D possibly matching TRBD1 (6 bases). Germline lookup yields CDR1 SGHTA and CDR2 FQGNSA. The V end was cut by 5 bases, the J end by 2 bases, with 12 bases between. The length of the CDR3 is 14 residues. As DNA, the CDR3 is TGTGCCAGCAGCCCCGTAACAGGGAACTATGGCTACACCTTC. This sequence encodes CASSPVTGNYGYTF. Full variable domain (remainder filled in from reference TRBV7-2 and TRBJ1-2): GAGVSQSPSNKVTEKGKDVELRCDPISGHTALYWYRQSLGQGLEFLIYFQGNSAPDKSGLPSDRFSAERTGGSVSTLTIQRTQQEDSAVYLCASSPVTGNYGYTFGSGTRLTVV.

The chain carries TRBV19 and TRBJ1-5; 9 bases map to TRBD1. The CDR3 totals 16 residues. Per germline, CDR1 LNHDA and CDR2 SQIVND (reference sequence). Trimming took 6 bases from V and 4 from J; bases not matched to a gene: 10. Written as DNA, the CDR3 is TGTGCCAGTAGCACTTACCGGGACAGGGCGAATCAGCCCCAGCATTTT. It translates to CASSTYRDRANQPQHF.

The V call is TRBV7-2, the J call TRBJ1-2, with 9 nucleotides matching TRBD1. The CDR3 covers 14 residues. The germline gives CDR1 SGHTA, CDR2 FQGNSA. The J segment lost 8 bases and the V segment lost 4 bases, leaving 8 bases of the junction unmatched. The CDR3 DNA reads as TGTGCCAGCAGCTCCCAACAGGGGGCTGGGGGCTACACCTTC. It yields the protein CASSSQQGAGGYTF.